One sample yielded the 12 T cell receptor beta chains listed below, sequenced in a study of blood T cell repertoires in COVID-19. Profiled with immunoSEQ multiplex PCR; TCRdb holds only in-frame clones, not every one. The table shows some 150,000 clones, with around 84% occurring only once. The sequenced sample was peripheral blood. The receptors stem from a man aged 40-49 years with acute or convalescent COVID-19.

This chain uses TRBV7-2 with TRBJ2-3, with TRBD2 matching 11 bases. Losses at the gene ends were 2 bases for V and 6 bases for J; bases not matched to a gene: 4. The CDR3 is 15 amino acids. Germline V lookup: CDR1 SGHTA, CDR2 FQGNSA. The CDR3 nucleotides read TGTGCCAGCAGCTTAACAACTAGCGGGGGCGATACGCAGTATTTT. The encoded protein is CASSLTTSGGDTQYF.

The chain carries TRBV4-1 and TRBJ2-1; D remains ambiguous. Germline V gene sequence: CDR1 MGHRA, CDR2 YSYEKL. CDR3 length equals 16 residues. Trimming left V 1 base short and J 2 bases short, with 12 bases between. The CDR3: CASSQVVPGPYNEQFF. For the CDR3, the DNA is TGCGCCAGCAGCCAAGTCGTACCTGGGCCCTACAATGAGCAGTTCTTC.

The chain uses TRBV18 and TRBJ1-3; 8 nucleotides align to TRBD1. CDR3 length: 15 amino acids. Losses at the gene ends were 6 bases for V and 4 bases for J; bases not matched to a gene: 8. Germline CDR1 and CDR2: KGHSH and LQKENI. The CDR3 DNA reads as TGTGCCAGCTCGACGTCCAGGGGGCAAGGAAACACCATATATTTT. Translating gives CASSTSRGQGNTIYF. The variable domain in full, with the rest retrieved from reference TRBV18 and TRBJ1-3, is NAGVMQNPRHLVRRRGQEARLRCSPMKGHSHVYWYRQLPEEGLKFMVYLQKENIIDESGMPKERFSAEFPKEGPSILRIQQVVRGDSAAYFCASSTSRGQGNTIYFGEGSWLTVV.

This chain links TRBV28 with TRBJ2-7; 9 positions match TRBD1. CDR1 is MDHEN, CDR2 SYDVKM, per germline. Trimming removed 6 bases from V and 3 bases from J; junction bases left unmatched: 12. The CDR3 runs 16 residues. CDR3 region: CASSHTTGTGYYEQYF. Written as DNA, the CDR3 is TGTGCCAGCAGCCACACAACCGGGACAGGGTACTACGAGCAGTACTTC.

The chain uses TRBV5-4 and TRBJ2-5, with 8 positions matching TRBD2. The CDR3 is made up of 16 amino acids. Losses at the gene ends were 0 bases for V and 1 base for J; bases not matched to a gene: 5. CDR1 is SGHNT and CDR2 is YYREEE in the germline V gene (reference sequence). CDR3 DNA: TGTGCCAGCAGCTTGGATAGCGGGGCCCTCCAAGAGACCCAGTACTTC. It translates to CASSLDSGALQETQYF.

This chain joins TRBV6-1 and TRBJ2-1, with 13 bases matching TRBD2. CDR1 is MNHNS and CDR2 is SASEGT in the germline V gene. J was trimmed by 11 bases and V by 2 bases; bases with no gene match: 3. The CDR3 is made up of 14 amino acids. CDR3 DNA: TGTGCCAGCAGTGAAACTAGCGGGGGGGCTAAGCAGTTCTTC. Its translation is CASSETSGGAKQFF.

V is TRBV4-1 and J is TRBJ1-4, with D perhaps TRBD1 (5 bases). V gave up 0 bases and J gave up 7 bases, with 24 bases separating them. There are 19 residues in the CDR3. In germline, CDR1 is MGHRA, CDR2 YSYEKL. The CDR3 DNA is TGCGCCAGCAGCCAAGATTCCGTATTTGGGGCTACTCGAGGTGAAAAACTGTTTTTT. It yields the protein CASSQDSVFGATRGEKLFF.

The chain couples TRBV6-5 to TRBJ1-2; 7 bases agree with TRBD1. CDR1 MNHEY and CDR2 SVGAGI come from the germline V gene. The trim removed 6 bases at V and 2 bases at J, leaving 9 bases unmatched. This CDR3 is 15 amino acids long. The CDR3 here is CASRTYQQGNYGYTF. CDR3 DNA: TGTGCCAGCAGAACCTACCAACAGGGGAACTATGGCTACACCTTC.

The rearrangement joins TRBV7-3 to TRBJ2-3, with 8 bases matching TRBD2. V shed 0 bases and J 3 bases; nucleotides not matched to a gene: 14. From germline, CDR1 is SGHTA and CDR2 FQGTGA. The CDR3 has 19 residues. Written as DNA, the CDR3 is TGTGCCAGCAGCTTAACGGTCGTTAGCGGGGCATCTAGAACAGATACGCAGTATTTT. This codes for CASSLTVVSGASRTDTQYF.

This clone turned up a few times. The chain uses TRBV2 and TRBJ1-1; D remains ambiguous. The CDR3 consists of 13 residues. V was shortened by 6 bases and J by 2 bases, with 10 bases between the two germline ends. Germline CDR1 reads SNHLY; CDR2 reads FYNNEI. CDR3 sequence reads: CASSLEVNTEAFF. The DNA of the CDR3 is TGTGCCAGCAGCCTCGAGGTTAACACTGAAGCTTTCTTT.

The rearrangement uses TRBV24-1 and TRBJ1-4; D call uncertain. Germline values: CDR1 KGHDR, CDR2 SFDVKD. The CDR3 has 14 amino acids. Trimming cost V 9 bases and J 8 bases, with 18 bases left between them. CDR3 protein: CATGRTSGREKLFF. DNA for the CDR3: TGTGCCACCGGCCGGACGTCGGGGAGGGAAAAACTGTTTTTT.

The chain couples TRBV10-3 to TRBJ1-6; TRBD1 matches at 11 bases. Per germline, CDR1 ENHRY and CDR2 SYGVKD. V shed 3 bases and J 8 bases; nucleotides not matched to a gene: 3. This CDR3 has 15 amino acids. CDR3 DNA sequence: TGTGCCATCAGTGAAGGGACAGGGGGGGATTCACCCCTCCACTTT. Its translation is CAISEGTGGDSPLHF.